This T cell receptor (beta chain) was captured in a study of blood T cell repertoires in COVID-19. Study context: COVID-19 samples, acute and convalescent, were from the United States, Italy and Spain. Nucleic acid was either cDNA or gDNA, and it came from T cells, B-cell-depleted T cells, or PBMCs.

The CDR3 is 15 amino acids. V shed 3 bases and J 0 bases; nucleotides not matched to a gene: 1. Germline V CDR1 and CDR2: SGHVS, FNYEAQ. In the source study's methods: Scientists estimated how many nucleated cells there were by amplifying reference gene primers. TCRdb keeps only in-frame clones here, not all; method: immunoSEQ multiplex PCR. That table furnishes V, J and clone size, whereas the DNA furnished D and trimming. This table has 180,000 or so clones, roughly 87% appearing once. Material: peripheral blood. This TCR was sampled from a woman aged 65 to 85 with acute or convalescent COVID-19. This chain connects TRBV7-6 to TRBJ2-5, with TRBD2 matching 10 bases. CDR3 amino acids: CASSFLAGDQETQYF. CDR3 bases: TGTGCCAGCAGCTTCCTAGCGGGGGACCAAGAGACCCAGTACTTC.